The clone carrying this T cell receptor (beta chain) was picked up a small number of times. The target antigen is unknown. cDNA reverse transcribed from extracted RNA served as the sequencing template. Only in-frame clones appear in the TCRdb table, and some are missing; sequencing was by immunoSEQ multiplex PCR. Here the sample spans around 140,000 clones, 51% being singletons. The data are from a study of CD8+ T cells in alopecia areata. The wider study: Treated patients took oral tofacitinib at 5 to 10 mg twice daily. Overall study findings and caveats: Tissue-resident alphabeta T cells belonging to normal skin likewise get sequenced within scalp specimens. It was less clear whether patients shared TCRs than it was in mice, possibly because of HLA.

CDR1 SGHTA and CDR2 FQGTGA come from the germline V gene. With V trimmed by 5 bases and J by 10 bases, 16 bases remained unmatched. The CDR3 is made up of 16 amino acids. This specimen consisted of CD4+ T cells sorted from blood, obtained at week 0. This receptor was obtained from a human donor with alopecia areata. This chain links TRBV7-3 with TRBJ2-1; 8 bases match TRBD2. The CDR3 protein is CASSPNSGNLFSEQFF. In DNA, the CDR3 is TGTGCCAGCAGCCCCAATAGCGGGAACCTGTTTTCGGAGCAGTTCTTC.